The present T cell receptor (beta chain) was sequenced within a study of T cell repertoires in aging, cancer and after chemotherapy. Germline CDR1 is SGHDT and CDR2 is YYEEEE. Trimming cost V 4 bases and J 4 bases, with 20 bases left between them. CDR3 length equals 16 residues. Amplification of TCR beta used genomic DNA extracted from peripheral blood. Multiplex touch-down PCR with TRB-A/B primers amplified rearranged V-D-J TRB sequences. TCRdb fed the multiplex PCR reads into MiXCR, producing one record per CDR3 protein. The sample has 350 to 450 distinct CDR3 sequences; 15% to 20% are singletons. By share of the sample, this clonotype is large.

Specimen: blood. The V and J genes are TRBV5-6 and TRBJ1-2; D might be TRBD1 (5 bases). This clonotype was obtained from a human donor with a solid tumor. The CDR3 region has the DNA TGTGCCAGCAGCAAAAAGGTGGGGGAAACGGGCTATGGCTACACCTTC. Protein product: CASSKKVGETGYGYTF.